The text below deals with one TCR beta chain. Clones were read by immunoSEQ multiplex PCR, and TCRdb kept only the in-frame ones, dropping some. The sample contains fewer than 250,000 clones, roughly 86% of which appear only once. This sample is part of a study of blood T cell repertoires in COVID-19. Participants were aged 18 to 89 years from around 26 US areas. The CDR3 is 15 residues long. Between the trimmed V and J ends, which lost 0 bases and 0 bases, there was a span of 9 bases. CDR1 is MNHEY, CDR2 SMNVEV, per germline (reference sequence). The receptor was isolated from a woman between 40 and 55 years old in a cohort exposed to, infected with or recovered from COVID-19 (not recorded which). The sequenced sample was PBMCs or T cells enriched from blood (not recorded which). The chain joins TRBV27 to TRBJ2-7; D is uncertain. In nucleotides, the CDR3 is TGTGCCAGCAGTTTATCCGTACATTCCTCCTACGAGCAGTACTTC. Translation: CASSLSVHSSYEQYF.